Presented here are 16 T cell receptor beta chains from one specimen sequenced in a study of blood T cell repertoires in COVID-19. Repertoires were generated with immunoSEQ multiplex PCR, while TCRdb's copy carries only in-frame clones and drops some. The data contain under 150,000 clones, about four fifths of them seen just once; the ten biggest clones take up 9.5% to 10%. The source material was peripheral blood. The receptors originated from a middle-aged man with active or convalescent COVID-19.

This sequence joins TRBV12-3 or TRBV12-4 and TRBJ2-7; a possible D gene is TRBD1 (6 bases). V lost 6 bases to trimming and J lost 4 bases, with 7 bases between them. The CDR3 length is 11 residues. CDR3 loop: CASSDRYEQYF. The CDR3 DNA follows: TGTGCCAGCAGCGACAGGTACGAGCAGTACTTC.

The CDR3 region has the DNA TGTGCCAGCAGCTTGGGGGGATATGGACAGGGAAGAGAGCAGTTCTTC. This sequence encodes CASSLGGYGQGREQFF. The chain joins TRBV5-4 to TRBJ2-1, with 8 bases aligning to TRBD1. V was pared by 0 bases and J by 10 bases, with 12 bases of the junction left unmatched. This CDR3 is 16 amino acids long. Per germline, CDR1 SGHNT and CDR2 YYREEE (reference sequence). The full variable domain, with the rest looked up from reference TRBV5-4 and TRBJ2-1, is ETGVTQSPTHLIKTRGQQVTLRCSSQSGHNTVSWYQQALGQGPQFIFQYYREEENGRGNFPPRFSGLQFPNYSSELNVNALELDDSALYLCASSLGGYGQGREQFFGPGTRLTVL.

CDR3 DNA: TGTGCCAGCAGCCCCGGGACTATGGCCGGGGAGCTGTTTTTT. It is translated as CASSPGTMAGELFF. This sequence joins TRBV7-3 and TRBJ2-2; 7 nucleotides align to TRBD2. J was trimmed by 6 bases and V by 5 bases; bases with no gene match: 6. Germline V gene sequence: CDR1 SGHTA, CDR2 FQGTGA. The CDR3 is 14 amino acids.

The chain couples TRBV30 to TRBJ1-6; perhaps TRBD1 as D (5 bases). The CDR3 has 13 residues. Germline V CDR1 and CDR2: GTSNPN, SVGIG (reference sequence). Trimming removed 2 bases at V and 3 bases at J, with 5 bases between. CDR3 in DNA: TGTGCCTGGAGTCAGGGCTATAATTCACCCCTCCACTTT. The encoded protein is CAWSQGYNSPLHF.

The V call is TRBV19, the J call TRBJ2-7; D might be TRBD1 (6 bases). Trimming took off 4 bases at V and 4 bases at J, with 11 bases between the two ends. This CDR3 region has 13 residues. The germline CDR1 and CDR2 sequences are LNHDA and SQIVND (reference sequence). CDR3 loop: CASSTGTRYEQYF. In DNA, the CDR3 is TGTGCCAGTAGTACCGGGACAAGGTACGAGCAGTACTTC.

The chain uses TRBV6-5 and TRBJ1-2; TRBD1 is a possible D gene (6 bases). The germline V gene encodes CDR1 MNHEY and CDR2 SVGAGI. The CDR3 contains 12 residues. Trimming took off 5 bases at V and 4 bases at J, with 8 bases between the two ends. DNA for the CDR3: TGTGCCAGCAGTCAGGGGACCTATGGCTACACCTTC. Translation: CASSQGTYGYTF.

This chain links TRBV7-9 with TRBJ1-4, with D unresolved. V was trimmed by 3 bases and J by 7 bases, leaving 18 bases between them. The CDR3 covers 16 residues. CDR1 SEHNR and CDR2 FQNEAQ come from the germline V gene (reference sequence). The CDR3 DNA is TGTGCCAGCAGCTTTTTCGAGGGAATAATCGGTGAAAAACTGTTTTTT. Protein: CASSFFEGIIGEKLFF.

The CDR3 loop reads CASSVARGGSSGNTIYF. Written as DNA, the CDR3 is TGTGCCAGCAGCGTAGCGAGAGGCGGGAGCTCTGGAAACACCATATATTTT. The chain links TRBV9 to TRBJ1-3; no firm D call. There are 17 residues in the CDR3. V lost 0 bases to trimming and J lost 0 bases, with 13 bases between them. CDR1 is SGDLS, CDR2 YYNGEE, per germline.

V usage is TRBV3-1 (or the pseudogene TRBV3-2) and J usage is TRBJ1-2, with 7 bases lining up with TRBD1. Looked up from germline, CDR1 is LGHDT and CDR2 is YNNKEL (reference sequence). V shed 4 bases, J shed 8 bases, and the junction held 4 bases outside the gene matches. The CDR3 sequence is 12 residues long. CDR3 nucleotide sequence: TGTGCCAGCAGCCCTGGACAGGAAGGCTACACCTTC. Its protein product is CASSPGQEGYTF.

The chain combines TRBV7-2 with TRBJ2-5, with D unresolved. This CDR3 is 13 amino acids long. The germline V and J ends were trimmed by 3 bases and 6 bases, with 11 bases remaining between them. Germline lookup yields CDR1 SGHTA and CDR2 FQGNSA. The CDR3 DNA is TGTGCCAGCAGCTTTTCGGGTGTACAGACCCAGTACTTC. Its translation: CASSFSGVQTQYF.

The V and J genes are TRBV9 and TRBJ2-1; 8 bases map to TRBD2. Trimming took 3 bases from V and 11 from J; bases not matched to a gene: 13. This CDR3 is 15 amino acids long. Looked up from germline, CDR1 is SGDLS and CDR2 is YYNGEE. The chain's CDR3 is CASSEEGSGAVKQFF. Here the CDR3 DNA reads TGTGCCAGCAGCGAGGAGGGTAGCGGGGCCGTGAAGCAGTTCTTC.

This chain connects TRBV5-5 to TRBJ1-5, with 8 nucleotides matching TRBD1. Looked up from germline, CDR1 is SGHKS and CDR2 is YYEKEE (reference sequence). The J segment lost 3 bases and the V segment lost 3 bases, leaving 8 bases of the junction unmatched. CDR3 length: 16 amino acids. CDR3 residues: CASSSEQGVPNQPQHF. CDR3 bases: TGTGCCAGCAGCTCAGAACAGGGGGTACCCAATCAGCCCCAGCATTTT.

The chain recombines TRBV4-1 with TRBJ1-6; 7 nucleotides align to TRBD1. Germline lookup yields CDR1 MGHRA and CDR2 YSYEKL. This CDR3 has 16 amino acids. Trimming cost V 6 bases and J 4 bases; bases outside gene matches: 9. The CDR3 sequence is CASSPSDRAYNSPLHF. The CDR3 region has the DNA TGCGCCAGCAGTCCTTCTGACAGGGCATATAATTCACCCCTCCACTTT.

The V gene is TRBV2, the J gene TRBJ1-1; TRBD1 agrees at 7 bases. J was trimmed by 6 bases and V by 4 bases; bases with no gene match: 14. The CDR3 length is 16 residues. Germline values: CDR1 SNHLY, CDR2 FYNNEI. DNA of the CDR3: TGTGCCAGCAGTGGCCCCCCGGGACAGCTGGGCGCTGAAGCTTTCTTT. Translation gives CASSGPPGQLGAEAFF.

The CDR3 region has the DNA TGTGCCAGCAGTTTAGGGACAGGGACTGGCTACACCTTC. Translating gives CASSLGTGTGYTF. This chain joins TRBV27 and TRBJ1-2, with 9 bases that match TRBD1. V lost 2 bases and J lost 7; bases outside the gene matches: 2. CDR1 and CDR2 from the germline V gene are MNHEY and SMNVEV (reference sequence). The length of the CDR3 is 13 residues.

This chain uses TRBV18 with TRBJ1-2, with D possibly matching TRBD1 (5 bases). Trimming cost V 1 base and J 8 bases, with 11 bases left between them. The CDR3 has 13 amino acids. CDR1 is KGHSH, CDR2 LQKENI, per germline. The CDR3 DNA reads TGTGCCAGCTCACCACAAGACAGATTCGGCTACACCTTC. Its protein product is CASSPQDRFGYTF.